This is a list of T cell receptor beta chains from one sample in a study of OX40 agonist ivuxolimab in advanced cancers. Using immunoSEQ multiplex PCR, the repertoire was profiled, and TCRdb retains in-frame clones only, with some absent. This table has roughly 55,000 clones, 75% to 90% appearing once. The sample was CD4+ or CD8+ T cells sorted from blood, taken in a trial of the OX40 agonist ivuxolimab. The receptor source for this set is an adult with an advanced solid tumor such as melanoma, head and neck, liver or kidney cancer. Both conserved end residues are part of each CDR3. The D gene is left open where the match is weak. Part of the rows lack a size; the others show once, few, many or a class for expanded clones.

CASSLFRDGPNYGYTF,TGTGCCAGCAGTTTGTTCCGGGACGGTCCTAACTATGGCTACACCTTC,TRBV27,TRBJ1-2,.,.
CASKRTLSSGANVLTF,TGTGCCAGCAAAAGGACCTTAAGCTCTGGGGCCAACGTCCTGACTTTC,TRBV9,TRBJ2-6,once,.
CASGLSSGGLYEQFF,TGTGCTAGTGGTTTGAGTAGCGGGGGGCTTTATGAGCAGTTCTTC,TRBV12-5,TRBJ2-1,.,TRBD2
CASSGWGQGGLEQYF,TGTGCCAGCAGTGGGTGGGGGCAGGGAGGGCTCGAGCAGTACTTC,TRBV27,TRBJ2-7,.,.
CASSLFQGPSQPQHF,TGTGCCAGCAGCTTATTCCAGGGCCCTAGTCAGCCCCAGCATTTT,TRBV7-8,TRBJ1-5,.,.
CASNRGADSNQPQHF,TGTGCCAGCAACCGCGGAGCTGATAGCAATCAGCCCCAGCATTTT,TRBV9,TRBJ1-5,.,.
CASSLSGDRGFYEQYF,TGTGCCAGCAGTTTATCAGGGGACAGGGGGTTCTACGAGCAGTACTTC,TRBV27,TRBJ2-7,.,TRBD1
CASSVAVGGIREQFF,TGTGCCAGCAGCGTAGCGGTGGGGGGAATCAGAGAGCAGTTCTTC,TRBV9,TRBJ2-1,.,.
CASSLGPRGYTF,TGTGCCAGCAGCCTGGGGCCGAGGGGCTACACCTTC,TRBV5-6,TRBJ1-2,.,.
CASSFGDEKLFF,TGTGCCAGCAGCTTCGGGGATGAAAAACTGTTTTTT,TRBV7-9,TRBJ1-4,.,.
CASSDSAGGHGNEKLFF,TGTGCCAGCAGTGACTCCGCCGGAGGACATGGGAATGAAAAACTGTTTTTT,TRBV6-4,TRBJ1-4,.,.
CASSFGGGELFF,TGCGCCAGCAGCTTTGGTGGCGGGGAGCTGTTTTTT,TRBV5-1,TRBJ2-2,.,.
CATRPDPNSYEQYF,TGTGCCACGCGACCGGATCCCAACTCCTACGAGCAGTACTTC,TRBV10-3,TRBJ2-7,.,.
CASTLATNEKLFF,TGTGCCAGCACCTTAGCAACTAATGAAAAACTGTTTTTT,TRBV6-6,TRBJ1-4,once,.
CASSPGGGGPREQFF,TGTGCCAGCAGCCCAGGAGGGGGGGGGCCCAGGGAGCAGTTCTTC,TRBV2,TRBJ2-1,.,.
CASSTIGQGFHEQYF,TGTGCCAGCAGTACAATAGGACAGGGGTTCCACGAGCAGTACTTC,TRBV27,TRBJ2-7,.,TRBD1
CASAPPRVEKLFF,TGTGCCAGTGCCCCCCCGAGGGTTGAAAAACTGTTTTTT,TRBV19,TRBJ1-4,.,.
CAISESGENTDTQYF,TGTGCCATCAGTGAGTCAGGAGAAAACACAGATACGCAGTATTTT,TRBV10-3,TRBJ2-3,.,.
CASSLGENLPDTQYF,TGCGCCAGCAGCTTGGGAGAGAATCTTCCTGATACGCAGTATTTT,TRBV5-1,TRBJ2-3,.,.
CASSQGASEAFF,TGCGCCAGCAGCCAAGGGGCAAGTGAAGCTTTCTTT,TRBV4-1,TRBJ1-1,few,.
CAISDDANPPLQQYF,TGTGCCATCAGTGATGACGCGAACCCCCCCCTCCAGCAGTACTTC,TRBV10-3,TRBJ2-7,.,.
CASSQGIQETQYF,TGCGCCAGCAGCCAGGGGATCCAAGAGACCCAGTACTTC,TRBV4-3,TRBJ2-5,.,.
CASSLVGGPNEQFF,TGTGCCAGCAGCTTAGTGGGGGGGCCAAATGAGCAGTTCTTC,TRBV11-2,TRBJ2-1,.,.
CASSPPRGLLTNEQFF,TGTGCCAGCAGCCCTCCCAGGGGGCTTCTGACTAATGAGCAGTTCTTC,TRBV7-9,TRBJ2-1,once,TRBD1
CASSPNRVNYGYTF,TGTGCCAGCAGCCCGAACAGGGTGAACTATGGCTACACCTTC,TRBV5-6,TRBJ1-2,once,.
CASSQAEEGQGYYEQYF,TGCGCCAGCAGCCAGGCGGAAGAGGGACAGGGATACTACGAGCAGTACTTC,TRBV4-3,TRBJ2-7,.,TRBD1
CASSVPGSNYGYTF,TGTGCCAGCAGCGTACCGGGGTCCAATTATGGCTACACCTTC,TRBV9,TRBJ1-2,.,.
CASSPLVGVPYEQYF,TGTGCCAGCAGCCCGCTAGTGGGGGTCCCCTACGAGCAGTACTTC,TRBV7-9,TRBJ2-7,.,.
CASSNSGGTGGNQPQHF,TGTGCCAGTTCAAACTCCGGGGGAACCGGCGGCAATCAGCCCCAGCATTTT,TRBV19,TRBJ1-5,once,.
CASSPGERGVRGNTIYF,TGTGCCAGCAGCCCGGGGGAGCGGGGGGTGAGAGGAAACACCATATATTTT,TRBV11-2,TRBJ1-3,.,.
CASSALGPRKLFF,TGTGCCAGCAGTGCCCTCGGACCTCGAAAACTGTTTTTT,TRBV25-1,TRBJ1-4,.,.
CASTGRDGMNTEAFF,TGTGCCAGCACCGGCCGGGACGGAATGAACACTGAAGCTTTCTTT,TRBV6-5,TRBJ1-1,.,.
CASRPSGTSGVWNEQFF,TGTGCCAGCAGGCCTTCCGGGACTAGCGGGGTTTGGAATGAGCAGTTCTTC,TRBV28,TRBJ2-1,.,TRBD2
CASSELGAPNHTQYF,TGTGCCAGCAGTGAACTGGGGGCCCCGAACCATACGCAGTATTTT,TRBV2,TRBJ2-3,once,.
CASSRWGGRETQYF,TGTGCCAGCAGTCGGTGGGGGGGCCGTGAGACCCAGTACTTC,TRBV27,TRBJ2-5,.,.
CASSLFEWGVVNEQFF,TGTGCCAGCAGCTTGTTTGAGTGGGGGGTCGTGAATGAGCAGTTCTTC,TRBV5-6,TRBJ2-1,once,.
CASRAVRLAQQYF,TGTGCCAGCAGGGCCGTCCGGCTAGCACAGCAGTACTTC,TRBV28,TRBJ2-7,medium-sized,.
CASSQSRASTEAFF,TGTGCCAGCAGTCAAAGCCGGGCAAGCACTGAAGCTTTCTTT,TRBV28,TRBJ1-1,.,.
CASSQGGTGELFF,TGCGCCAGCAGCCAGGGGGGGACCGGGGAGCTGTTTTTT,TRBV4-3,TRBJ2-2,medium-sized,TRBD2
CASSPGGGWAFF,TGTGCCAGCAGCCCCGGGGGGGGCTGGGCTTTCTTT,TRBV5-6,TRBJ1-1,.,.
CASRSRHNVAGCEQYF,TGTGCAAGTCGCTCCCGACATAATGTTGCGGGATGCGAGCAGTACTTC,TRBV12-2,TRBJ2-7,.,.